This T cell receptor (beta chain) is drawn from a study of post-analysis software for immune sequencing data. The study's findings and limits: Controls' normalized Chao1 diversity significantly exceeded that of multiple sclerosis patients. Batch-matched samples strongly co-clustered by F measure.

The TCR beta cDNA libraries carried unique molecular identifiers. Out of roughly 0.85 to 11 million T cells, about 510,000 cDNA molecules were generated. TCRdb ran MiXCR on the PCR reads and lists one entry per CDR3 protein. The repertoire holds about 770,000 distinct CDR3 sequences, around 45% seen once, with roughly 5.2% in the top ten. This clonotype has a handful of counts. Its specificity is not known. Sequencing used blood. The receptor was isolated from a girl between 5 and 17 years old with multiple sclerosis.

CDR3 loop: CATKQGAGNNEQFF. The CDR3 DNA sequence: TGTGCCACTAAGCAGGGGGCAGGGAACAATGAGCAGTTCTTC. V gene TRBV2 combines with J gene TRBJ2-1; TRBD1 agrees at 8 bases. V shed 10 bases, J shed 5 bases, and the junction held 10 bases outside the gene matches. This CDR3 has 14 amino acids. In germline, CDR1 is SNHLY, CDR2 FYNNEI.